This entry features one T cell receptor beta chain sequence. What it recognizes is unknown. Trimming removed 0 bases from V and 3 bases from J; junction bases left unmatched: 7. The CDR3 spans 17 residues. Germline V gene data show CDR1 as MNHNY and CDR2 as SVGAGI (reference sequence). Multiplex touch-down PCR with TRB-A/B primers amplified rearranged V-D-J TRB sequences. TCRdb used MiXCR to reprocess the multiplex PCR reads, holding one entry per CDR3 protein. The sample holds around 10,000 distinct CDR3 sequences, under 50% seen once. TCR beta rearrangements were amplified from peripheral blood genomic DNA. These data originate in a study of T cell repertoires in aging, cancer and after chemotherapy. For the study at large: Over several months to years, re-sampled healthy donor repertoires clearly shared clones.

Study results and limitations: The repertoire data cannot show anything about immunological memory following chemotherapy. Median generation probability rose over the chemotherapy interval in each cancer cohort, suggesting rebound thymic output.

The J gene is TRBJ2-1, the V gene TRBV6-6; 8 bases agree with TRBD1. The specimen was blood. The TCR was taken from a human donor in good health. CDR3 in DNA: TGTGCCAGCAGTTACTCGGGGAACAGGGGGGTCTACAATGAGCAGTTCTTC. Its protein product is CASSYSGNRGVYNEQFF.